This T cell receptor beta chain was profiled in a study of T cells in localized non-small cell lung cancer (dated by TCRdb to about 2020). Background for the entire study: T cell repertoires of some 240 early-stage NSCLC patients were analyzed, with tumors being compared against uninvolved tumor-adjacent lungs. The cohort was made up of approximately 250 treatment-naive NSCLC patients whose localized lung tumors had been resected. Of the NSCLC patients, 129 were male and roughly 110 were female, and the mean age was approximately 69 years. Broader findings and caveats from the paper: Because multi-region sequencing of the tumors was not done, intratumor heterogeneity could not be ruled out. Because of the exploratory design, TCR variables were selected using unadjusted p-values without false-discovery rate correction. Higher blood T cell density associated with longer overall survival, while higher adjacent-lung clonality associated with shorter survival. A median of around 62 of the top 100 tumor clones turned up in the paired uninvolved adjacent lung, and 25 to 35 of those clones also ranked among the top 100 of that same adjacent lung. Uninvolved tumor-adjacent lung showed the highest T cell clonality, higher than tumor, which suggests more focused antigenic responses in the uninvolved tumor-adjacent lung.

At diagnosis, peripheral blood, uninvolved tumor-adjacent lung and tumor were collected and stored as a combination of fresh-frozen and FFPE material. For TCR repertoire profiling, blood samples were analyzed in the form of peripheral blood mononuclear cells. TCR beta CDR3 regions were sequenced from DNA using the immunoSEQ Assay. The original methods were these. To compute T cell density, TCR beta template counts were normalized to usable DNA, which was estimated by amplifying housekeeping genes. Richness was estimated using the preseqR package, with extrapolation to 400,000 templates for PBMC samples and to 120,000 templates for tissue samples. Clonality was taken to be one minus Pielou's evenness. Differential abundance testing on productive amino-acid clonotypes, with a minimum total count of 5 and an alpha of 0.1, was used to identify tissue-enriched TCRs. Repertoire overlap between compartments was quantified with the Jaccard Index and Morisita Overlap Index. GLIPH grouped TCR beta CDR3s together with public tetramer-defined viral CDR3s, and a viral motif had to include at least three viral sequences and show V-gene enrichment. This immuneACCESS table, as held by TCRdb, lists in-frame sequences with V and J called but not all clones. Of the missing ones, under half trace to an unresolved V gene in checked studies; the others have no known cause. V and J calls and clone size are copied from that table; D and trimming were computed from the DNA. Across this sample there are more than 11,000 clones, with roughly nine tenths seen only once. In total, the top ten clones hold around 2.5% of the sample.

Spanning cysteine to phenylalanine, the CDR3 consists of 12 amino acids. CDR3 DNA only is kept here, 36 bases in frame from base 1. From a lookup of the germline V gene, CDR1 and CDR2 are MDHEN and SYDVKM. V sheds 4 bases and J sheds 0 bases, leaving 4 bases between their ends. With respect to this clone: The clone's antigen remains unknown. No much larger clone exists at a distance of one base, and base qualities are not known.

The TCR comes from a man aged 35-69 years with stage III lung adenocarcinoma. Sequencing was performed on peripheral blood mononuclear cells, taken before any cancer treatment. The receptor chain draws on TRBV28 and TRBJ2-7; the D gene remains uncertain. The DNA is TGTGCCAGCAGTTCTAGCTCCTACGAGCAGTACTTC. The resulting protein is CASSSSSYEQYF.